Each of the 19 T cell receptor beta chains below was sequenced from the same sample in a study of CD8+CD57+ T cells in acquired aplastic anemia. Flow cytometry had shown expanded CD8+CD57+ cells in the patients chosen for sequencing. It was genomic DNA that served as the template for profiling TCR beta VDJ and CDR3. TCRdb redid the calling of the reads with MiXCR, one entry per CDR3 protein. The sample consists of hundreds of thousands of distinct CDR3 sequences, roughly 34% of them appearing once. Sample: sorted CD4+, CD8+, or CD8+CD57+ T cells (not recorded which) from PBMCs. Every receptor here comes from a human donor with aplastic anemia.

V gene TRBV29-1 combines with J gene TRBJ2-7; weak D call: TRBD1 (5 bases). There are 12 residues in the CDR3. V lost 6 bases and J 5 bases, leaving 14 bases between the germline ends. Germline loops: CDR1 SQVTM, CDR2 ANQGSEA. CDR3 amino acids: CSVRQQVDEQYF. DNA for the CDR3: TGCAGCGTCAGACAACAGGTAGACGAGCAGTACTTC.

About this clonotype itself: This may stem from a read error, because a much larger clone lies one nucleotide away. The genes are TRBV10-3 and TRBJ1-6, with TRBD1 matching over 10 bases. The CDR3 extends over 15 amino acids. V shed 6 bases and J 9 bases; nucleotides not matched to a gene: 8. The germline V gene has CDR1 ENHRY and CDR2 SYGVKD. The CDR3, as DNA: TGTGCCATCAGGAAGACAGGGGGCATCGGTTCACCCCTCCACTTT. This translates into CAIRKTGGIGSPLHF.

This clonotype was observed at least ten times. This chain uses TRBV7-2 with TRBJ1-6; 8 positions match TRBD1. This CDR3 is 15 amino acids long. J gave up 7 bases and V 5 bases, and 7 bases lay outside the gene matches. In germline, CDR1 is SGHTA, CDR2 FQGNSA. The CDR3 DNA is TGTGCCAGCAGCAGAATCGACAGGGGCAATTCACCCCTCCACTTT. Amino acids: CASSRIDRGNSPLHF.

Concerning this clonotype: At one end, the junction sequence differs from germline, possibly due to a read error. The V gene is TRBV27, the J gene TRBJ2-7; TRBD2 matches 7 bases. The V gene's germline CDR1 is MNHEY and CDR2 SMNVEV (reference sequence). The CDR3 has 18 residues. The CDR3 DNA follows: TGTGCCGGCAGTACCCAACCCATACTAGCGCGGGACCCCTACGAGCAGTACTTC. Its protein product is CAGSTQPILARDPYEQYF.

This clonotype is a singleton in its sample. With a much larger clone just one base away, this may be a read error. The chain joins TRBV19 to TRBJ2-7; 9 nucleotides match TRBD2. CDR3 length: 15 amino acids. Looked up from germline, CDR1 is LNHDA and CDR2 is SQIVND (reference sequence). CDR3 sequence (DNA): TGTGCCGGTAGTATCCGGCGGGAGGGCCTCTACGAGCAGTACTTC. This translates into CAGSIRREGLYEQYF.

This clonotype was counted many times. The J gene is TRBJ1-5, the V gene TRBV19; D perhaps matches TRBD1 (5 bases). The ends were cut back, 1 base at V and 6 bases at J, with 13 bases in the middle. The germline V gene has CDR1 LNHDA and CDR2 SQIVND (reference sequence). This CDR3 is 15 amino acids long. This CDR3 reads CASSIVQGAFQPQHF. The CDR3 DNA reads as TGTGCCAGTAGTATAGTGCAGGGTGCATTTCAGCCCCAGCATTTT. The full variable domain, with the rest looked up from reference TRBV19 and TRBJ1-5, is DGGITQSPKYLFRKEGQNVTLSCEQNLNHDAMYWYRQDPGQGLRLIYYSQIVNDFQKGDIAEGYSVSREKKESFPLTVTSAQKNPTAFYLCASSIVQGAFQPQHFGDGTRLSIL.

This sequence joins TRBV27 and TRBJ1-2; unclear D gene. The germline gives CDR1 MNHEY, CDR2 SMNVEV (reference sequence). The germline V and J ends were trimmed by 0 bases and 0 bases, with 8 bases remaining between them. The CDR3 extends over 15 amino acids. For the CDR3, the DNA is TGTGCCAGCAGTTTATCCCGAGCTACTAACTATGGCTACACCTTC. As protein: CASSLSRATNYGYTF.

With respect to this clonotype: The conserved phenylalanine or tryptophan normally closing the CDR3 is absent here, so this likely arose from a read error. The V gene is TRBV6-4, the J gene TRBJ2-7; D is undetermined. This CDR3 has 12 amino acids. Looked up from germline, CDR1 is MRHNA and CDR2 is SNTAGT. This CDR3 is CGAVGPHYEQYL. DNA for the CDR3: TGTGGAGCAGTTGGGCCTCACTACGAGCAGTACCTC.

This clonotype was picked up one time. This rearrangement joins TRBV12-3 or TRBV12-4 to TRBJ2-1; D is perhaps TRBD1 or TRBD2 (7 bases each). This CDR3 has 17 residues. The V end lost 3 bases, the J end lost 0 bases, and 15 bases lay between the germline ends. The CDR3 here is CASSFRGGPSSYNEQFF. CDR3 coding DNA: TGTGCCAGCAGTTTCAGGGGGGGTCCTAGCTCCTACAATGAGCAGTTCTTC.

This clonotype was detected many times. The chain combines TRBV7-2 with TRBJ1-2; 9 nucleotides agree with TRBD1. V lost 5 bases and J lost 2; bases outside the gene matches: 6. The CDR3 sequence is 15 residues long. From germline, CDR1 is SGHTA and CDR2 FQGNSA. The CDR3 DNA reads TGTGCCAGCAGCCCGATGACAGGGGGAAACTATGGCTACACCTTC. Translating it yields CASSPMTGGNYGYTF.

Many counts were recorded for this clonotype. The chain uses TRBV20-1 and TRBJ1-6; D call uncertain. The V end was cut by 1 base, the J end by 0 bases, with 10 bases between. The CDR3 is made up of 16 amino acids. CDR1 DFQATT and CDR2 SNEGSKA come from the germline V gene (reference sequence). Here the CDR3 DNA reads TGCAGTGCTAGAGGGACGGAAAGCTCCTATAATTCACCCCTCCACTTT. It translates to CSARGTESSYNSPLHF.

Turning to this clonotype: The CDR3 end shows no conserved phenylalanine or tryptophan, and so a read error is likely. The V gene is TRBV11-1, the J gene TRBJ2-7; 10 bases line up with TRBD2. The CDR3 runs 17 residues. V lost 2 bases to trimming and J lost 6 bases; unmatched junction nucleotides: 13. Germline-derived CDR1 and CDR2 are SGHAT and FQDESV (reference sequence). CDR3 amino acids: CASSLSCVAGGFGEQYL. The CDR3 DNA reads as TGTGCCAGCAGCTTATCTTGTGTAGCGGGAGGTTTCGGCGAGCAGTACCTC.

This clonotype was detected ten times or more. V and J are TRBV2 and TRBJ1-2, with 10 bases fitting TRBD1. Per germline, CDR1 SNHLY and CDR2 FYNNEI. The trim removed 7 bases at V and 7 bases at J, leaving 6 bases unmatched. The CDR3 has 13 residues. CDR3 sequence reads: CASKDRGPGGYTF. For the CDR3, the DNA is TGTGCCAGCAAAGACAGGGGGCCGGGTGGCTACACCTTC.

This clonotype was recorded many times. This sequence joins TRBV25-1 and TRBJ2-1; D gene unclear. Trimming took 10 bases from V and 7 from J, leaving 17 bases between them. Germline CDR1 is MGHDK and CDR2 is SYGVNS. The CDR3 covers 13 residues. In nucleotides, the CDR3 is TGTGCCACCGCCCGGGCTGGCAAAAATGAGCAGTTCTTC. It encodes CATARAGKNEQFF.

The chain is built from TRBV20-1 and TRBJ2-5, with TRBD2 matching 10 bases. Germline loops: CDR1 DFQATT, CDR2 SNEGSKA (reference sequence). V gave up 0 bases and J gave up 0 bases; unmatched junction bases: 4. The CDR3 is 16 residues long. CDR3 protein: CSARDRTSGNQETQYF. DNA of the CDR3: TGCAGTGCTAGAGATCGGACTAGCGGAAACCAAGAGACCCAGTACTTC.

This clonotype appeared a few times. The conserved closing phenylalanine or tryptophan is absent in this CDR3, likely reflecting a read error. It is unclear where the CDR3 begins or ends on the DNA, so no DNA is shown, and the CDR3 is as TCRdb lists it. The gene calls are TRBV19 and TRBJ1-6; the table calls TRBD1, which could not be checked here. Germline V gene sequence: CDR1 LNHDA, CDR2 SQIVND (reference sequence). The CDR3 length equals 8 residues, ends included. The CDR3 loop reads CASSIAQG.

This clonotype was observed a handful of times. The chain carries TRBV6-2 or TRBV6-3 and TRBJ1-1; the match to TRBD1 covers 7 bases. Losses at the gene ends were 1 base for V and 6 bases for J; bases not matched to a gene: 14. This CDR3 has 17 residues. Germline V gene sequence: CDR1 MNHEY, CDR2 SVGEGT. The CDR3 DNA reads TGTGCCAGCAGTTACTTTATTCTTAGGGGGCCCGATTCTGAAGCTTTCTTT. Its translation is CASSYFILRGPDSEAFF.

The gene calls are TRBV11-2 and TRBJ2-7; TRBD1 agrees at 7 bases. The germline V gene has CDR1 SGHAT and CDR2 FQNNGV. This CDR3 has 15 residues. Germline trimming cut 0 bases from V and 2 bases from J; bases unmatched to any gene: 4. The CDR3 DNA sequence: TGTGCCAGCAGCTTAGATCGTCAGGGGGCCTACGAGCAGTACTTC. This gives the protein CASSLDRQGAYEQYF. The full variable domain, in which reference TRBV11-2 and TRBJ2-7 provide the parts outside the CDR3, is EAGVAQSPRYKIIEKRQSVAFWCNPISGHATLYWYQQILGQGPKLLIQFQNNGVVDDSQLPKDRFSAERLKGVDSTLKIQPAKLEDSAVYLCASSLDRQGAYEQYFGPGTRLTVT.

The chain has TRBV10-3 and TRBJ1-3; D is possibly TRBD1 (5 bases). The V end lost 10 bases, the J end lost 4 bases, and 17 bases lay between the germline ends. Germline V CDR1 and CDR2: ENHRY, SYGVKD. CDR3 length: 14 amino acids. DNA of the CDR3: TGTGCCAGCAGCAGTAGGACACGAGGAAACACCATATATTTT. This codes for CASSSRTRGNTIYF.